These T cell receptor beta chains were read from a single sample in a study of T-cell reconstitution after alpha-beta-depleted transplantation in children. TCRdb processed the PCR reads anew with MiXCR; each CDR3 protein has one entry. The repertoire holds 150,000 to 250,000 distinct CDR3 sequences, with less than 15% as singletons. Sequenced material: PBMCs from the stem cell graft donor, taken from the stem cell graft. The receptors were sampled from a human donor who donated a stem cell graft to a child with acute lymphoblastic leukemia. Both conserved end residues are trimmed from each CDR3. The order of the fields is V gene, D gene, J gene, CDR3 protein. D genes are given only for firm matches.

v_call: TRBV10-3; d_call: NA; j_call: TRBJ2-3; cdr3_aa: AIAWGVDTQY
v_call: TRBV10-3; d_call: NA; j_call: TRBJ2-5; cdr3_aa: AISEIGAGETQY
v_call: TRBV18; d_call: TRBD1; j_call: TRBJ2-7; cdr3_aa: ASSPPSRGPYEQY
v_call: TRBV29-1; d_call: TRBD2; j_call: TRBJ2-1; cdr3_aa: SVNQRENGEQF
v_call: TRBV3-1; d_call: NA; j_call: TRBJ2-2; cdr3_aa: ASSQQPNTGELF
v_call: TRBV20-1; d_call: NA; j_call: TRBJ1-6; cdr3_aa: SAPRGGKNSPLH
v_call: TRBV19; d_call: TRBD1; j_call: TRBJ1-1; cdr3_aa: ASSIRGTANTEAF
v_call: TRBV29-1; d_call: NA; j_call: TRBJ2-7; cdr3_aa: SARTRLSEQY
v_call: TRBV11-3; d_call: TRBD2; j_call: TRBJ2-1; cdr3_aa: ASSAAGGTNEQF
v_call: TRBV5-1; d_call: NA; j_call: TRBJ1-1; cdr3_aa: ASGQPNTEAF
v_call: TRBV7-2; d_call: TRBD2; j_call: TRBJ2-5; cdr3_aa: ASSRNSGSAETQY
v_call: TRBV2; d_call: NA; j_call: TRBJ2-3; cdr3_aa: ASRKTLDRTDTQY
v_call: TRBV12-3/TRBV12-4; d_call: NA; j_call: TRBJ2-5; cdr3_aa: ASSRDSTQETQY
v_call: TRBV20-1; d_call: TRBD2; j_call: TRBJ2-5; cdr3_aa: SARDLRRLAEETQY
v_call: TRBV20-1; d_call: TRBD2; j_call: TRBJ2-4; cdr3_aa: SARDLEREKVSQY
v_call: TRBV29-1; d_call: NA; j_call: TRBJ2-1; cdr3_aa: SVDVGGTNEQF
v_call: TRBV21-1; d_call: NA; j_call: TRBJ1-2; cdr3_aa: ARGDGYT
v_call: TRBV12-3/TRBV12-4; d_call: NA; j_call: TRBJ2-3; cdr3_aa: ASKWGGTDTQY
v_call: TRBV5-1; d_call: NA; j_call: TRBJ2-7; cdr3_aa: ASSLGLAEEQY
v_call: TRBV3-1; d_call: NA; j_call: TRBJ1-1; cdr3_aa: ASSPTSTNTEAF
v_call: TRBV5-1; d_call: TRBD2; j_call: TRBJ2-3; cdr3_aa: ASSLGGSRTDTQY
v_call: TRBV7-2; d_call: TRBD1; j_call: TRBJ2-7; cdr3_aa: ASSLGTGYEQY